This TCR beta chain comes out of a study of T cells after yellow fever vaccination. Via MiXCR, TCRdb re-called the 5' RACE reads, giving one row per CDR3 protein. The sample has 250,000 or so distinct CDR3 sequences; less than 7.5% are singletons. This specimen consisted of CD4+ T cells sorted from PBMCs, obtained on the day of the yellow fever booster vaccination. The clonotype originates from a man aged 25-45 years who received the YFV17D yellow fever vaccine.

The CDR3 sequence: CASSPETGGVSPLHF. CDR3 coding DNA: TGTGCCAGCTCACCAGAGACAGGGGGCGTTTCACCCCTCCACTTT. This sequence joins TRBV18 and TRBJ1-6, with 10 bases aligning to TRBD1. The J segment lost 9 bases and the V segment lost 2 bases, leaving 4 bases of the junction unmatched. Looked up from germline, CDR1 is KGHSH and CDR2 is LQKENI. The CDR3 runs 15 residues.